Detailed here is one T cell receptor (beta chain). Its specificity is unknown. Trimming at V came to 2 bases and at J to 1 base, leaving 7 bases not matched to a gene. This CDR3 has 17 residues. Germline V gives CDR1 SGHKS, CDR2 YYEKEE (reference sequence). This sample was taken from a study of T-cell memory formation after mild COVID-19. The authors produced TCR alpha and TCR beta cDNA libraries with sample barcodes and UMIs by 5'RACE using constant-segment primers. MiXCR, applied by TCRdb to the 5' RACE reads, yields one record per CDR3 protein. This sample has more than 350,000 distinct CDR3 sequences, with approximately 15% found just once. Study results and caveats: Those CD4+ clones that contracted were mainly in CM and EM (CD8+ ones in EMRA). Some SARS-CoV-2-responding clones were already detected in memory before infection. Whether second-wave clones peaking at day 37 were SARS-CoV-2 specific went unconfirmed.

Material for sequencing was PBMCs or a T cell subset sorted from them (not recorded which). The sequence was obtained from a man between 18 and 29 years old who had mild COVID-19 (a few samples of this study predate the infection). Cell type and time point are not known. The V call is TRBV5-5, the J call TRBJ2-5; 11 bases map to TRBD2. DNA of the CDR3: TGTGCCAGCAGCTTAATGGATGGGACTAGCGGCCAAGAGACCCAGTACTTC. It specifies CASSLMDGTSGQETQYF. The entire variable domain, with the rest obtained from reference TRBV5-5 and TRBJ2-5, is as follows: DAGVTQSPTHLIKTRGQQVTLRCSPISGHKSVSWYQQVLGQGPQFIFQYYEKEERGRGNFPDRFSARQFPNYSSELNVNALLLGDSALYLCASSLMDGTSGQETQYFGPGTRLLVL.